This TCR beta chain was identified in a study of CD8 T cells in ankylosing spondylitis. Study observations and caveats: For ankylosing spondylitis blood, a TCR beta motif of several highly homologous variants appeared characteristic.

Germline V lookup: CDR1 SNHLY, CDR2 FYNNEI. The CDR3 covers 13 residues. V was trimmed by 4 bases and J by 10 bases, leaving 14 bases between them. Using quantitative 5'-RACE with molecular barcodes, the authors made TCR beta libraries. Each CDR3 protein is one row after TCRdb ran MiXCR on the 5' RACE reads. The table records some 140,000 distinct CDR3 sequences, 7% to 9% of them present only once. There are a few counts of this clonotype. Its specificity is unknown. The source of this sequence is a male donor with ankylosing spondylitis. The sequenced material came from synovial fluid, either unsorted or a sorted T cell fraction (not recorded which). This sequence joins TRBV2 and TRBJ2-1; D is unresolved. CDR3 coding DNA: TGTGCCAGCAGTGGGAGAAGCCTCTGGGAGCAGTTCTTC. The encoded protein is CASSGRSLWEQFF.